A single count supports the clone carrying this T cell receptor beta chain. The data were taken from a study of patients and donors after allogeneic stem cell transplantation. CDR1 is MNHNS and CDR2 is SASEGT in the germline V gene. The CDR3 contains 11 residues. V lost 3 bases and J 12 bases, leaving 12 bases between the germline ends. Each CDR3 protein gets one entry after TCRdb re-called the RT-PCR reads with MiXCR. This table has approximately 170,000 distinct CDR3 sequences, 30% appearing once. The clonotype comes from a human donor who was either an allogeneic HSCT recipient or a stem cell or donor lymphocyte infusion donor (not recorded which). It is not recorded whose cells these are; they may come from a transplant donor. The sequencing sample was made of blood, either unsorted or a sorted T cell fraction (not recorded which). This chain joins TRBV6-1 and TRBJ2-7, with D tentatively TRBD2 (5 bases). Here the CDR3 reads CASSEHSAGYF. The CDR3 DNA follows: TGTGCCAGCAGTGAGCACTCCGCGGGGTACTTC.